This entry concerns a single T cell receptor (beta chain). No antigen is known for it. This entry belongs to a study of cytomegalovirus exposure and HLA in healthy donors. Findings and limits, study-wide: The study found most TCR sequences rare, yet found some public TCRs in many donors. Among TCR beta chains, those listed as cytomegalovirus-associated numbered around 180.

Method: immunoSEQ multiplex PCR; TCRdb's copy keeps in-frame clones and lacks some. Among under 150,000 clones listed, approximately 86% were seen once. Deletions cut 0 bases from V and 8 bases from J, with 8 bases between. The CDR3 totals 13 residues. Sequenced sample: PBMCs. The V call is TRBV5-3, the J call TRBJ1-4; D not certain. TRBV5-3 is an ORF, with its function uncertain. The TCR comes from a man younger than 35 in good health and CMV-seropositive. The CDR3 loop is CARSLGPREKLFF. The CDR3 coding sequence is TGTGCCAGAAGCTTGGGCCCACGGGAAAAACTGTTTTTT.